Presented here are 20 T cell receptor beta chains from one specimen sequenced in a study of blood T cell repertoires in COVID-19. TCRdb's table, derived via immunoSEQ multiplex PCR, lists solely in-frame clones and lacks some. In the table there are approximately 100,000 clones, 87% of which are singletons. The sequencing sample was made of peripheral blood. Source of these receptors: a woman aged 25-40 years with acute or convalescent COVID-19.

This chain joins TRBV2 and TRBJ1-1; D call uncertain. The CDR3 is 15 amino acids. V was trimmed by 5 bases and J by 1 base, leaving 14 bases between them. Germline CDR1 reads SNHLY; CDR2 reads FYNNEI. CDR3 region: CASSSSRLGNTEAFF. The CDR3 region has the DNA TGTGCCAGCAGTTCCTCCAGACTGGGGAACACTGAAGCTTTCTTT.

In its sample, this clone was seen a few times. J is TRBJ1-2 and V is TRBV9, with 7 bases matching TRBD1. The CDR3 runs to 14 residues. The V and J ends lost 3 bases and 8 bases, in that order; junction bases with no gene match: 10. Germline V CDR1 and CDR2: SGDLS, YYNGEE. The CDR3 DNA reads as TGTGCCAGCAGCGCCGGGGACAGCCGGTGGGGCTACACCTTC. As protein: CASSAGDSRWGYTF.

This chain connects TRBV30 to TRBJ2-1; 9 nucleotides align to TRBD2. The CDR3 contains 19 residues. Unmatched junction bases numbered 12, after V lost 0 bases and J lost 0 bases. Germline V gene data show CDR1 as GTSNPN and CDR2 as SVGIG (reference sequence). The chain's CDR3 is CAWSVVLAGPANSYNEQFF. Here the CDR3 DNA reads TGTGCCTGGAGTGTAGTACTAGCGGGTCCTGCAAACTCCTACAATGAGCAGTTCTTC.

This rearrangement joins TRBV4-1 to TRBJ1-5; no clear D gene. This CDR3 is built from 13 residues. V lost 1 base and J 7 bases, leaving 8 bases between the germline ends. Germline CDR1 reads MGHRA; CDR2 reads YSYEKL. The CDR3 is CASSQVRGQPQHF. For the CDR3, the DNA is TGCGCCAGCAGCCAAGTTCGGGGACAGCCCCAGCATTTT.

The chain has TRBV19 and TRBJ1-5; no clear D gene. The germline CDR1 and CDR2 sequences are LNHDA and SQIVND (reference sequence). V gave up 1 base and J gave up 6 bases, with 4 bases separating them. CDR3 length: 12 residues. DNA for the CDR3: TGTGCCAGTAGTATAGGGAGTCAGCCCCAGCATTTT. The encoded protein is CASSIGSQPQHF.

The gene calls are TRBV30 and TRBJ2-1; D not resolved. V lost 2 bases and J lost 4, with 3 bases in between. Germline CDR1 is GTSNPN and CDR2 is SVGIG (reference sequence). The CDR3 extends over 11 amino acids. The CDR3 region has the DNA TGTGCCTGGAGTCTATACAATGAGCAGTTCTTC. Encoded protein: CAWSLYNEQFF.

The chain recombines TRBV2 with TRBJ1-5; TRBD1 agrees at 9 bases. Germline loops: CDR1 SNHLY, CDR2 FYNNEI. V dropped 8 bases and J dropped 5; count of bases not matched to a gene: 10. There are 15 residues in the CDR3. As DNA, the CDR3 is TGTGCCAGCGGGGGGGACAGGGAAGGGGATCAGCCCCAGCATTTT. Its translation is CASGGDREGDQPQHF.

This clone was seen a single time. The chain employs TRBV6-1 and TRBJ1-1; D is ambiguous. The CDR3 consists of 15 residues. V lost 2 bases, J lost 1 base, and 11 bases lay in between. From germline, CDR1 is MNHNS and CDR2 SASEGT. The CDR3 DNA reads as TGTGCCAGCAGTGAACGTAGCAAACCGAACACTGAAGCTTTCTTT. Translated, it gives CASSERSKPNTEAFF.

This rearrangement joins TRBV27 to TRBJ1-4, with D perhaps TRBD1 (6 bases). Germline V gene sequence: CDR1 MNHEY, CDR2 SMNVEV (reference sequence). Trimming cost V 5 bases and J 7 bases, with 32 bases left between them. There are 20 residues in the CDR3. The CDR3 DNA is TGTGCCAGCAGTCTAAGCCCCCAACTTATCGCGGGGGGCGGGGGTGAAAAACTGTTTTTT. The encoded protein is CASSLSPQLIAGGGGEKLFF. The full variable domain, with the rest looked up from reference TRBV27 and TRBJ1-4, is EAQVTQNPRYLITVTGKKLTVTCSQNMNHEYMSWYRQDPGLGLRQIYYSMNVEVTDKGDVPEGYKVSRKEKRNFPLILESPSPNQTSLYFCASSLSPQLIAGGGGEKLFFGSGTQLSVL.

The CDR3 reads CASSFGQGGGTQYF. The CDR3 DNA reads TGTGCCAGCAGCTTCGGACAGGGAGGAGGTACGCAGTATTTT. The V call is TRBV5-4, the J call TRBJ2-3; TRBD1 matches at 8 bases. The CDR3 consists of 14 residues. Germline assignment: CDR1 SGHNT and CDR2 YYREEE (reference sequence). The V gene end was trimmed by 2 bases and the J gene end by 8 bases; junction bases not matched to a gene: 7.

The rearrangement links TRBV19 to TRBJ2-1, with 7 bases matching TRBD1. The CDR3 has 16 residues. Germline CDR1 and CDR2: LNHDA and SQIVND (reference sequence). Germline trimming cut 6 bases from V and 0 bases from J; bases unmatched to any gene: 8. CDR3 DNA sequence: TGTGCCAGTAGACTGACAGGGCCAAGCTCCTACAATGAGCAGTTCTTC. As protein: CASRLTGPSSYNEQFF.

The gene calls are TRBV18 and TRBJ1-3; 8 nucleotides match TRBD1. CDR3 length: 14 residues. Unmatched junction bases numbered 4, after V lost 3 bases and J lost 6 bases. The germline gives CDR1 KGHSH, CDR2 LQKENI. The CDR3 DNA is TGTGCCAGCTCACCGGCGACAGGGGAAAACACCATATATTTT. Its protein product is CASSPATGENTIYF.

The chain couples TRBV6-4 to TRBJ1-5; D uncertain. Germline values: CDR1 MRHNA, CDR2 SNTAGT. This CDR3 comprises 12 residues. V was trimmed by 10 bases and J by 4 bases, leaving 11 bases between them. The DNA of the CDR3 is TGTGCCATCCGCTGGGCAAATCAGCCCCAGCATTTT. This gives the protein CAIRWANQPQHF.

The chain uses TRBV12-3 or TRBV12-4 and TRBJ2-7; perhaps TRBD2 as D (5 bases). V was pared by 3 bases and J by 1 base, with 7 bases between. The CDR3 extends over 13 amino acids. The chain's CDR3 is CASSFSGSYEQYF. CDR3 coding DNA: TGTGCCAGCAGTTTCAGCGGATCCTACGAGCAGTACTTC.

The chain recombines TRBV27 with TRBJ2-1; 8 bases are shared with TRBD2. V lost 2 bases and J lost 0; bases outside the gene matches: 3. Germline values: CDR1 MNHEY, CDR2 SMNVEV (reference sequence). The CDR3 has 16 residues. CDR3 sequence reads: CASSLGTSRSYNEQFF. The DNA of the CDR3 is TGTGCCAGCAGTTTAGGGACTAGTCGCTCCTACAATGAGCAGTTCTTC.

The V call is TRBV2, the J call TRBJ2-2, with 8 bases fitting TRBD1. V dropped 4 bases and J dropped 6; count of bases not matched to a gene: 1. The CDR3 sequence is 13 residues long. Germline CDR1 reads SNHLY; CDR2 reads FYNNEI. CDR3 coding DNA: TGTGCCAGCAGTGCAGGGGGCCCCGGGGAGCTGTTTTTT. Encoded protein: CASSAGGPGELFF.

This clone came up many times. The J gene is TRBJ1-1, the V gene TRBV11-1, with 7 nucleotides matching TRBD1. The trim removed 1 base at V and 2 bases at J, leaving 4 bases unmatched. The CDR3 has 15 amino acids. Germline V gives CDR1 SGHAT, CDR2 FQDESV (reference sequence). In nucleotides, the CDR3 is TGTGCCAGCAGCTTAGAAGGGACAGCCAACACTGAAGCTTTCTTT. Translation: CASSLEGTANTEAFF.

The V and J genes are TRBV10-3 and TRBJ2-4, with 13 bases fitting TRBD2. Germline assignment: CDR1 ENHRY and CDR2 SYGVKD. The CDR3 is 18 amino acids. Trimming at V came to 4 bases and at J to 0 bases, leaving 6 bases not matched to a gene. CDR3 nucleotides: TGTGCCATCAGTGGGGGACTAGCGGGGTCCGGAGCCAAAAACATTCAGTACTTC. It is translated as CAISGGLAGSGAKNIQYF.

This sequence joins TRBV28 and TRBJ1-2; D remains ambiguous. Germline loops: CDR1 MDHEN, CDR2 SYDVKM. V lost 5 bases and J 9 bases, leaving 13 bases between the germline ends. CDR3 length: 12 amino acids. The CDR3 DNA is TGTGCCAGCAGTCGCGGATCCTCTAGCTACACCTTC. Its protein product is CASSRGSSSYTF.

The genes are TRBV15 and TRBJ2-1; a possible D gene is TRBD1 (5 bases). The germline V and J ends were trimmed by 1 base and 4 bases, with 20 bases remaining between them. CDR1 and CDR2 from the germline V gene are LNHNV and YYDKDF (reference sequence). CDR3 length equals 18 residues. CDR3 sequence (DNA): TGTGCCACCAGCAGAGGACCCCTCTTGACAGAAAGGTACAATGAGCAGTTCTTC. Its translation is CATSRGPLLTERYNEQFF.